The entry below gives a single T cell receptor (beta chain) sequence along with its context. The entry originates in a study of blood T cell repertoires in COVID-19. In the study overall: PBMCs, B-cell-depleted T cells, or T cells provided the cDNA or gDNA that made up the material.

In the original analysis: Nucleated cell counts were estimated from reference gene primer amplification. Profiling relied on immunoSEQ multiplex PCR, and the TCRdb table lists in-frame clones only, not all of them. V and J calls and clone size are copied from that table; D and trimming were computed from the DNA. Here the sample spans some 220,000 clones, over 70% being singletons. This CDR3 region has 13 residues. CDR1 and CDR2 (germline): MNHEY, SVGAGI. V was clipped by 6 bases and J by 4 bases, with 10 bases between them. This rearrangement joins TRBV6-5 to TRBJ2-1, with D unclear. The source is an older woman with acute or convalescent COVID-19. The sequencing sample was made of peripheral blood. Here the CDR3 reads CASSLTLYNEQFF. DNA for the CDR3: TGTGCCAGCAGCCTCACTTTGTACAATGAGCAGTTCTTC.